The T cell receptor beta chain described here comes from a study of cytotoxic CD8 clonotypes in ibrutinib-treated CLL. Overall study: Response was recorded as partial in roughly 25 patients and complete in 2; at median around 68 months, approximately 15 remained remitted and approximately 12 had progressed. The study's findings and limits: Clonality rose at ibrutinib response and fell back toward baseline at progression.

This clone was detected a few times. Its antigen is not identified. Per germline, CDR1 MNHNY and CDR2 SVGAGI (reference sequence). CDR3 size: 14 residues. V was clipped by 11 bases and J by 3 bases; unmatched bases: 11. Profiled with immunoSEQ multiplex PCR; TCRdb holds only in-frame clones, not every one. Here the sample spans fewer than 300,000 clones, 70% to 80% being singletons. Source: PBMCs, taken at disease progression, from a patient treated with ibrutinib. V gene TRBV6-6 combines with J gene TRBJ1-2; TRBD1 agrees at 8 bases. The TCR originated in a human donor with chronic lymphocytic leukemia. The CDR3 coding sequence is TGTGCCTCCCGGGAACCAGGGGGCTACTATGGCTACACCTTC. Translation gives CASREPGGYYGYTF.